The 18 T cell receptor beta chains listed next were all sequenced from one sample in a study of T-cell memory formation after mild COVID-19. From the 5' RACE reads, TCRdb called clonotypes with MiXCR, one entry per CDR3 protein. The table has about 390,000 distinct CDR3 sequences, roughly 20% seen once; the top ten hold around 13%. The specimen sequenced was PBMCs or a T cell subset sorted from them (not recorded which). These receptors were obtained from an adult woman who had mild COVID-19 (a few samples of this study predate the infection). Cell type and time point are not known.

The chain combines TRBV23-1 with TRBJ2-7; 9 bases are a match to TRBD2. TRBV23-1 falls under the ORF class, with uncertain function. The CDR3 consists of 14 residues. V was clipped by 3 bases and J by 5 bases; unmatched bases: 5. The DNA for the CDR3 is TGCGCCAGCAGTCAGGGGCGGGAGGGACACGAGCAGTACTTC. It translates to CASSQGREGHEQYF.

This clonotype has more than one count but fewer than ten. This sequence joins TRBV18 and TRBJ2-7; D might be TRBD1 or TRBD2, each matching 5 bases. This CDR3 region has 13 residues. Germline values: CDR1 KGHSH, CDR2 LQKENI. V was pared by 3 bases and J by 6 bases, with 12 bases between. CDR3 amino acids: CASSPGRDLEQYF. In nucleotides, the CDR3 is TGTGCCAGCTCACCGGGCCGGGACCTCGAGCAGTACTTC. Full variable domain (missing parts from reference TRBV18 and TRBJ2-7): NAGVMQNPRHLVRRRGQEARLRCSPMKGHSHVYWYRQLPEEGLKFMVYLQKENIIDESGMPKERFSAEFPKEGPSILRIQQVVRGDSAAYFCASSPGRDLEQYFGPGTRLTVT.

The chain joins TRBV9 to TRBJ2-7; 8 nucleotides agree with TRBD2. The V and J ends lost 4 bases and 3 bases, in that order; junction bases with no gene match: 6. In germline, CDR1 is SGDLS, CDR2 YYNGEE. The CDR3 contains 14 residues. CDR3 nucleotide sequence: TGTGCCAGCAGCCCCTTCCGGGGGGGCTACGAGCAGTACTTC. Protein sequence: CASSPFRGGYEQYF.

The J gene is TRBJ2-1, the V gene TRBV14, with D perhaps TRBD1 (6 bases). Trimming stripped 3 bases from V and 12 bases from J, with 12 bases between. The length of the CDR3 is 12 residues. Germline CDR1 and CDR2: SGHDN and FVKESK. The CDR3 DNA reads TGTGCCAGCAGCCACTTCCAGGGGTGGCAGTTCTTC. Translation: CASSHFQGWQFF.

The chain recombines TRBV19 with TRBJ2-2; D might be TRBD1 (6 bases). V was cut by 3 bases and J by 2 bases, with 13 bases left in between. The CDR3 is 16 amino acids. Germline V gene sequence: CDR1 LNHDA, CDR2 SQIVND (reference sequence). The CDR3 region is CASSISRQENTGELFF. In DNA, the CDR3 is TGTGCCAGTAGTATTTCGCGACAGGAAAACACCGGGGAGCTGTTTTTT.

This clonotype was picked up a small number of times. The rearrangement uses TRBV20-1 and TRBJ1-5; D remains unclear. This CDR3 comprises 14 residues. The V end lost 0 bases, the J end lost 4 bases, and 10 bases lay between the germline ends. Germline values: CDR1 DFQATT, CDR2 SNEGSKA (reference sequence). For the CDR3, the DNA is TGCAGTGCTAGAGATCATGAGGGTAATCAGCCCCAGCATTTT. Residues: CSARDHEGNQPQHF.

This clonotype occurred once. V usage is TRBV3-1 and J usage is TRBJ1-6; the D is unclear. The CDR3 totals 12 residues. V shed 1 base and J shed 10 bases, with 5 bases lying between them. Per the germline V gene, CDR1 is LGHDT and CDR2 is YNNKEL (reference sequence). The CDR3 is CASSQVASPLHF. In DNA form, the CDR3 reads TGTGCCAGCAGCCAAGTTGCGTCACCCCTCCACTTT.

This chain connects TRBV6-2 or TRBV6-3 to TRBJ1-5, with 7 bases fitting TRBD1. With V trimmed by 6 bases and J by 6 bases, 5 bases remained unmatched. Looked up from germline, CDR1 is MNHEY and CDR2 is SVGEGT. The CDR3 contains 13 residues. CDR3 sequence: CASRRQGFQPQHF. As DNA, the CDR3 is TGTGCCAGCAGAAGACAGGGATTTCAGCCCCAGCATTTT.

This clonotype was seen only a few times. This chain links TRBV7-6 with TRBJ2-7; maybe TRBD1 (6 bases). V shed 5 bases and J shed 3 bases, with 14 bases lying between them. Germline values: CDR1 SGHVS, CDR2 FNYEAQ. The CDR3 consists of 14 residues. CDR3 protein: CASSGHRANYEQYF. Written as DNA, the CDR3 is TGTGCCAGCAGCGGGCACAGGGCTAACTACGAGCAGTACTTC.

The V gene is TRBV9, the J gene TRBJ1-1; no clear D gene. This CDR3 spans 16 amino acids. Trimming shortened V by 4 bases and J by 3 bases, and 19 bases separated the two germline ends. The germline CDR1 and CDR2 sequences are SGDLS and YYNGEE. The CDR3 DNA sequence: TGTGCCAGCAGCCCACGGGGAGCATACGGGGACACTGAAGCTTTCTTT. Its translation: CASSPRGAYGDTEAFF. Full variable domain (remainder filled in from reference TRBV9 and TRBJ1-1): DSGVTQTPKHLITATGQRVTLRCSPRSGDLSVYWYQQSLDQGLQFLIQYYNGEERAKGNILERFSAQQFPDLHSELNLSSLELGDSALYFCASSPRGAYGDTEAFFGQGTRLTVV.

This clonotype was recorded a few times. The V gene is TRBV19, the J gene TRBJ2-7; 10 bases are shared with TRBD1. Germline-derived CDR1 and CDR2 are LNHDA and SQIVND (reference sequence). Trimming cost V 5 bases and J 4 bases; bases outside gene matches: 11. The CDR3 is made up of 16 amino acids. The CDR3 sequence: CASSVTGTGDQYEQYF. The DNA for the CDR3 is TGTGCCAGTAGTGTCACCGGGACAGGGGACCAATACGAGCAGTACTTC.

The rearrangement uses TRBV7-9 and TRBJ1-2, with D possibly being TRBD1 (6 bases). The CDR3 extends over 13 amino acids. Germline lookup yields CDR1 SEHNR and CDR2 FQNEAQ (reference sequence). V lost 5 bases and J 4 bases, leaving 11 bases between the germline ends. The CDR3 DNA sequence: TGTGCCAGCAGCGCGACAGGACCCTATGGCTACACCTTC. Amino acid sequence: CASSATGPYGYTF.

The CDR3 DNA is TGCAGCGTTGGTGCCCGGGGAGGGAGCACCGGGGAGCTGTTTTTT. It is translated as CSVGARGGSTGELFF. The chain couples TRBV29-1 to TRBJ2-2; 7 nucleotides line up with TRBD2. The CDR3 is 15 residues long. With 4 bases clipped from V and 4 bases from J, the junction kept 9 bases outside the gene matches. In germline, CDR1 is SQVTM, CDR2 ANQGSEA.

Only a few counts were recorded for this clonotype. The V and J genes are TRBV21-1 and TRBJ2-4. TRBV21-1 corresponds to a pseudogene. The CDR3 length is 14 residues. CDR3 nucleotides: TGTGCCAGACAGCGGGTTTTAGCCAAAAACATTCAGTACTTC. Translation gives CARQRVLAKNIQYF.

This clonotype was seen ten or more times. The V call is TRBV12-3 or TRBV12-4, the J call TRBJ2-1, with TRBD1 identical over 9 bases. The CDR3 is 17 residues long. V trimming: 6 bases; J trimming: 7 bases; junction bases outside the gene matches: 16. The DNA of the CDR3 is TGTGCCAGCAGCCCTCGCACCGGGACAGGGTCAATAAATGAGCAGTTCTTC. Its translation is CASSPRTGTGSINEQFF.

The table lists this clonotype with a few counts. The CDR3 DNA follows: TGTGCCAGCATCCTACGCCCTCCCTACGAGCAGTACTTC. This codes for CASILRPPYEQYF. V usage is TRBV6-2 or TRBV6-3 and J usage is TRBJ2-7; D remains unclear. V was clipped by 7 bases and J by 2 bases, with 12 bases between them. CDR1 and CDR2 (germline): MNHEY, SVGEGT. CDR3 length equals 13 residues.

This clonotype was counted a few times. V and J are TRBV7-9 and TRBJ2-3, with 11 bases matching TRBD1. The germline V gene encodes CDR1 SEHNR and CDR2 FQNEAQ (reference sequence). The CDR3 covers 17 residues. With V trimmed by 5 bases and J by 5 bases, 12 bases remained unmatched. The chain's CDR3 is CASSRRTGGAVGDTQYF. CDR3 in DNA: TGTGCCAGCAGCCGGAGGACAGGGGGCGCGGTTGGAGATACGCAGTATTTT.

The chain recombines TRBV6-2 or TRBV6-3 with TRBJ2-5; 15 nucleotides match TRBD2. CDR3 length: 19 residues. After removal of 6 bases from V and 2 bases from J, the junction contained 13 bases not matched to a gene. The germline gives CDR1 MNHEY, CDR2 SVGEGT. CDR3 region: CASSQGLAGGRSLQETQYF. CDR3 coding DNA: TGTGCCAGCAGCCAGGGACTAGCGGGGGGCCGGAGTCTTCAAGAGACCCAGTACTTC.